This T cell receptor beta chain comes out of a study of T cells after yellow fever vaccination. Study-wide results and caveats: At around 95% for CD4 and about 88% for CD8, most primary-vaccination clones showed up again after the booster. Shared CD4/CD8 clonotypes were a small share, likely from convergent recombination.

A word on this clonotype: What it binds is not known. Its ends do not fully match the called genes, so a read error is possible.

For TCR, cDNA came from 5'RACE template switching, which added a universal primer site and UMIs. TCRdb reprocessed the 5' RACE reads with MiXCR, giving one entry per CDR3 protein. The sample lists 600,000 to 750,000 distinct CDR3 sequences; about 12% were seen once. This CDR3 region has 10 residues. Germline V CDR1 and CDR2: SNHLY, FYNNEI. This chain connects TRBV2 to TRBJ2-7; D not certain. This sequence was found in a man between 25 and 39 years old who received the YFV17D yellow fever vaccine. This specimen was PBMCs, taken on the day of the yellow fever booster vaccination. The CDR3 DNA sequence: TGTGCCAGCAGTGAGGTCCTTACCCTCTTC. It encodes CASSEVLTLF.